A selection of T cell receptor beta chains follows, all from one sample in a study of Ad26.COV2.S vaccination and SARS-CoV-2 variants. Profiled with immunoSEQ multiplex PCR; TCRdb holds only in-frame clones, not every one. Of over 110,000 clones listed, 86% are singletons. Sequenced here: peripheral blood, sampled after recovery from COVID-19. The receptors shown here come from a human donor who had recovered from COVID-19. CDR3s include the opening cysteine and the closing phenylalanine or tryptophan. The D gene is left open where the match is weak. Clone size, where shown, is once, few, many, or a class for clones that have expanded.

j_call d_call v_call clone_size cdr3_aa cdr3_nt
TRBJ1-4 - TRBV11-2 - CASSLALADGAKLFF TGTGCCAGCAGCTTAGCCTTAGCAGATGGGGCAAAACTGTTTTTT
TRBJ2-7 - TRBV5-4 few CASSRLYSYEQYF TGTGCCAGCAGCCGTCTCTACTCCTACGAGCAGTACTTC
TRBJ1-1 - TRBV7-2 once CASSSYTSGTTEAFF TGTGCCAGCAGCTCCTATACCTCTGGGACCACTGAAGCTTTCTTT
TRBJ2-1 - TRBV29-1 - CSLGHNEQFF TGCAGCCTGGGACACAATGAGCAGTTCTTC
TRBJ2-7 TRBD1 TRBV11-2 - CASSIWTGGVYEQYF TGTGCCAGCAGCATCTGGACAGGGGGAGTGTACGAGCAGTACTTC
TRBJ1-5 - TRBV5-6 - CASSFSWGPQHF TGTGCCAGCAGCTTCAGTTGGGGCCCCCAGCATTTT
TRBJ2-7 TRBD1 TRBV5-6 - CASSFGDRGYEQYF TGTGCCAGCAGCTTTGGGGACAGGGGGTACGAGCAGTACTTC
TRBJ2-2 TRBD1 TRBV3-1/TRBV3-2 - CAKDRVGTGELFF TGTGCCAAGGACAGGGTCGGTACCGGGGAGCTGTTTTTT
TRBJ2-5 - TRBV3-1/TRBV3-2 - CASTDAEVLETQYF TGTGCCAGCACCGATGCGGAGGTTTTGGAGACCCAGTACTTC
TRBJ1-1 - TRBV27 once CASSSLFREGTEAFF TGTGCCAGCAGTTCCCTGTTTAGGGAGGGCACTGAAGCTTTCTTT
TRBJ1-5 - TRBV15 - CATSDGQPHSNQPQHF TGTGCCACCAGCGATGGACAGCCCCATAGCAATCAGCCCCAGCATTTT
TRBJ2-7 TRBD2 TRBV5-4 - CASSQRGGYEQYF TGTGCCAGCAGCCAGCGGGGGGGATACGAGCAGTACTTC
TRBJ2-3 TRBD2 TRBV7-8 - CASSLELPGLAGGAEDTQYF TGTGCCAGCAGCTTAGAGCTTCCGGGACTAGCGGGGGGGGCGGAAGATACGCAGTATTTT
TRBJ2-7 - TRBV3-1/TRBV3-2 - CASSQGFPDRTSSYEQYF TGTGCCAGCAGCCAAGGGTTCCCCGACAGAACGAGCTCCTACGAGCAGTACTTC
TRBJ2-3 TRBD2 TRBV7-7 - CASSLGSGGRDTQYF TGTGCTAGCAGCTTAGGGAGCGGGGGACGGGATACGCAGTATTTT
TRBJ2-7 TRBD1 TRBV6-6 - CASSYDRQGRKYEQYF TGTGCCAGCAGTTACGACCGACAGGGTAGGAAATACGAGCAGTACTTC
TRBJ2-5 - TRBV5-1 few CASSLAGQGGKETQYF TGCGCCAGCAGCTTGGCTGGACAGGGAGGGAAAGAGACCCAGTACTTC
TRBJ2-3 - TRBV10-1 - CASSESRDTTDTQYF TGCGCCAGCAGTGAGTCGAGGGACACCACAGATACGCAGTATTTT
TRBJ1-5 - TRBV5-6 - CASSSLDQPQHF TGTGCCAGCAGCTCACTTGATCAGCCCCAGCATTTT
TRBJ2-3 - TRBV6-1 - CASSDRTPSTDTQYF TGTGCCAGCAGTGATAGGACTCCCAGCACAGATACGCAGTATTTT
TRBJ2-1 - TRBV27 - CASSLAGAFYNEQFF TGTGCCAGCAGTCTGGCGGGGGCCTTCTACAATGAGCAGTTCTTC
TRBJ2-7 TRBD1 TRBV11-2 many CASSSDPQGNEQYF TGTGCCAGCAGCTCGGACCCACAGGGGAACGAGCAGTACTTC
TRBJ1-2 - TRBV6-5 - CATNRDVAMRYTF TGTGCCACCAATAGGGACGTAGCTATGCGCTACACCTTC
TRBJ1-1 - TRBV19 - CAVAASLNTEAFF TGTGCCGTGGCGGCTTCCCTGAACACTGAAGCTTTCTTT
TRBJ1-2 TRBD1 TRBV9 - CASSAYSGTVNYGYTF TGTGCCAGCAGCGCATACTCCGGGACAGTGAATTATGGCTACACCTTC
TRBJ1-2 - TRBV28 - CASSLSGGNPGNYGYTF TGTGCCAGCAGTTTATCAGGCGGGAACCCCGGAAACTATGGCTACACCTTC
TRBJ2-7 - TRBV13 - CASSFGGNYEQYF TGTGCCAGCAGCTTCGGGGGAAACTACGAGCAGTACTTC
TRBJ1-5 - TRBV2 - CASSAEFYSNQPQHF TGTGCCAGCAGTGCGGAATTTTATAGCAATCAGCCCCAGCATTTT
TRBJ2-2 - TRBV5-5 - CASSRVGSTGELFF TGTGCCAGCAGCAGAGTAGGGAGTACCGGGGAGCTGTTTTTT
TRBJ2-7 TRBD1 TRBV7-2 - CASRGTGSYEQYF TGTGCCAGCAGGGGGACAGGGTCCTACGAGCAGTACTTC
TRBJ1-6 - TRBV7-2 - CAIQLVDSPLHF TGTGCCATCCAGCTTGTAGATTCACCCCTCCACTTT